This entry is about one TCR beta chain. This specimen comes from a study of blood T cell repertoires in COVID-19. Study overall: PBMCs, B-cell-depleted T cells, or T cells provided the cDNA or gDNA that made up the material.

Germline V gives CDR1 SGDLS, CDR2 YYNGEE. The CDR3 loop spans 15 amino acids. V trimming: 3 bases; J trimming: 6 bases; junction bases outside the gene matches: 5. In the source study's methods: Reference gene primers were amplified, and this amplification served to estimate nucleated cell counts. Here immunoSEQ multiplex PCR was the method, and the copy in TCRdb shows in-frame clones only, minus some. Clonal size and the V and J genes are those of that table, whereas D and trimming came from the DNA. The top ten clones hold roughly 16% of a sample with over 25,000 clones, around 90% of them seen once.

This receptor was obtained from a human donor with active COVID-19. The donor label of this sample is uncertain. The rearrangement joins TRBV9 to TRBJ2-1; 11 nucleotides agree with TRBD2. The sequenced sample consisted of peripheral blood. The CDR3 DNA is TGTGCCAGCAGCGCTAGCGGGGGGTGGAGCAATGAGCAGTTCTTC. This encodes CASSASGGWSNEQFF.